These T cell receptor beta chains were read from a single sample in a study of blood T cell repertoires in COVID-19. The data were produced by immunoSEQ multiplex PCR, yet TCRdb's version contains in-frame clones alone and is incomplete. The profile shows about 170,000 clones, 85% to 90% of them singletons. Sequencing input: peripheral blood. The receptors were gathered from an older woman with COVID-19, enrolled during active disease. Both conserved end residues are part of each CDR3. The D gene is left open where the match is weak. Expanded clones are given a class, and other clones once, few, many or no size at all.

TRBV9	.	TRBJ2-7	.	TGTGCCAGCAGCGCCACAACAGGGTCGGGATCCTACGAGCAGTACTTC	CASSATTGSGSYEQYF
TRBV28	TRBD2	TRBJ2-7	.	TGTGCCAGCAGTCTCGGGGGGATGCCCACTGAACTCTCCTACGAGCAGTACTTC	CASSLGGMPTELSYEQYF
TRBV30	.	TRBJ1-2	.	TGTGCCTGCACCCCTAGGCCGATCTATGGCTACACCTTC	CACTPRPIYGYTF
TRBV30	.	TRBJ1-2	.	TGTGCCTGGAGTGTAAGTACCGCTATACGCGCTGGCTACACCTTC	CAWSVSTAIRAGYTF
TRBV19	TRBD2	TRBJ2-4	few	TGTGCCAGTAGTGACTCAGGACTAGCGGGAACCAAAAACATTCAGTACTTC	CASSDSGLAGTKNIQYF
TRBV20-1	.	TRBJ2-3	.	TGCAGTGCTAGTGTGACTGTGACAGATACGCAGTATTTT	CSASVTVTDTQYF
TRBV19	TRBD1	TRBJ1-2	.	TGTGCCAGTAGTCCCCATTCCGGGACAGGGGAGGGCTACACCTTC	CASSPHSGTGEGYTF
TRBV6-6	TRBD1	TRBJ1-2	.	TGTGCCAGCAGTCCGGCGACAGGGGGTGGCGGCTACACCTTC	CASSPATGGGGYTF
TRBV4-3	.	TRBJ2-7	.	TGCGCCAGCAGCCAGACCAGGGGCCCCTACGAGCAGTACTTC	CASSQTRGPYEQYF
TRBV2	.	TRBJ1-4	few	TGTGCCAGCAGTGTGCAGGGGACAAAGGAAAAACTGTTTTTT	CASSVQGTKEKLFF
TRBV7-9	TRBD2	TRBJ2-7	.	TGTGCCAGCAGCTCCCGGACTAGCTACTCCTACGAGCAGTACTTC	CASSSRTSYSYEQYF
TRBV11-3	TRBD1	TRBJ2-3	.	TGTGCCAGCAGCCTACAGGGGAGTATAACAGATACGCAGTATTTT	CASSLQGSITDTQYF
TRBV11-3	TRBD2	TRBJ2-7	.	TGTGCCAGCAGCTCGCTGGCTAGCGGGAGATTCCACGAGCAGTACTTC	CASSSLASGRFHEQYF
TRBV19	TRBD1	TRBJ2-7	.	TGTGCCAGTAGTAGCGACAGGGGGGGAGAGCAGTACTTC	CASSSDRGGEQYF
TRBV24-1	TRBD1	TRBJ1-2	.	TGTGCCACCAGTGATCCGGGACAGGGGCACTATGGCTACACCTTC	CATSDPGQGHYGYTF